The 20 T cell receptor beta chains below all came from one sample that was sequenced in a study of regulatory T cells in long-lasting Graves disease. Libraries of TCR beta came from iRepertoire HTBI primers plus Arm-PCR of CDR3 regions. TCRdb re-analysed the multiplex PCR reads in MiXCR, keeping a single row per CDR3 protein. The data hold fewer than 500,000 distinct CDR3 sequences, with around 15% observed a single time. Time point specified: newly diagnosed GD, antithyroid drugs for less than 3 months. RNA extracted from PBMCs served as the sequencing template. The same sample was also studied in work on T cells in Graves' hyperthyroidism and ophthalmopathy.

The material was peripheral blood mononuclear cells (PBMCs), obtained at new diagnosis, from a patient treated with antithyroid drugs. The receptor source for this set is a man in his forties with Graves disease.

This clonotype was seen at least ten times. The CDR3 loop reads CASSFVRQGSTEAFF. The CDR3 DNA is TGTGCCAGCAGTTTCGTCCGACAGGGGTCCACTGAAGCTTTCTTT. V is TRBV27 and J is TRBJ1-1, with 8 bases matching TRBD1. Germline assignment: CDR1 MNHEY and CDR2 SMNVEV (reference sequence). The CDR3 has 15 amino acids. V lost 3 bases to trimming and J lost 4 bases; unmatched junction nucleotides: 7.

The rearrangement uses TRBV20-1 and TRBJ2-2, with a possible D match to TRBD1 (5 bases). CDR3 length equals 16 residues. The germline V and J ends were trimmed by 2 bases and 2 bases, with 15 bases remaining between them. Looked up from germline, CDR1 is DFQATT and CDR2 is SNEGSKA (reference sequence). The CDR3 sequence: CSARPLQVLNTGELFF. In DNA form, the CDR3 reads TGCAGTGCTAGACCCCTACAGGTTCTTAACACCGGGGAGCTGTTTTTT.

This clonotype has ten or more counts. DNA for the CDR3: TGTGCCAGCAGGCCTGGCGGGGGCACAGATACGCAGTATTTT. This sequence encodes CASRPGGGTDTQYF. The chain couples TRBV3-1 to TRBJ2-3, with D tentatively TRBD2 (6 bases). This CDR3 region has 14 residues. Germline V gene lookup returns CDR1 LGHDT and CDR2 YNNKEL (reference sequence). V was pared by 6 bases and J by 1 base, with 11 bases between.

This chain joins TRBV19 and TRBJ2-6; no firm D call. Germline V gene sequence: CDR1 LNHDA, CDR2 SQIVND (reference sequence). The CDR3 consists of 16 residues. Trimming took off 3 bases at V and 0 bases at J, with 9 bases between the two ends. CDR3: CASSIFVISGANVLTF. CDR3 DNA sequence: TGTGCCAGTAGTATCTTTGTGATCTCTGGGGCCAACGTCCTGACTTTC. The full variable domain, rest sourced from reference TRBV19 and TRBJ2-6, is DGGITQSPKYLFRKEGQNVTLSCEQNLNHDAMYWYRQDPGQGLRLIYYSQIVNDFQKGDIAEGYSVSREKKESFPLTVTSAQKNPTAFYLCASSIFVISGANVLTFGAGSRLTVL.

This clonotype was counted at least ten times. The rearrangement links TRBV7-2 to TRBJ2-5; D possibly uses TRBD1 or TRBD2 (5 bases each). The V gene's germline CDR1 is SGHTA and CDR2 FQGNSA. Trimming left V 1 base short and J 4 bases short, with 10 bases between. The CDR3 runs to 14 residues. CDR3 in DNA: TGTGCCAGCAGCTTAGACGGGGCGGGAGAGACCCAGTACTTC. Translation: CASSLDGAGETQYF.

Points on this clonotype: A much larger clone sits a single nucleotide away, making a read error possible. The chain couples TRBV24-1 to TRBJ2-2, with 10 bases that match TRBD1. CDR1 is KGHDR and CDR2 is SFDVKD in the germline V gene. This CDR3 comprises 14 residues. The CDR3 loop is CATDRGPISGELSF. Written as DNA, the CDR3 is TGTGCCACCGACAGGGGGCCTATCAGCGGGGAGCTGTCTTTT.

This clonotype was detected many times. This CDR3 is CASSSSRAVFSGNTIYF. Here the CDR3 DNA reads TGTGCCAGCAGTTCTTCTAGGGCGGTTTTCTCTGGAAACACCATATATTTT. The chain couples TRBV2 to TRBJ1-3; D gene ambiguous. The CDR3 length is 17 residues. Germline CDR1 SNHLY, CDR2 FYNNEI. Trimming stripped 5 bases from V and 0 bases from J, with 17 bases between.

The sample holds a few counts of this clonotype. The CDR3 spells CASSQSGGRAIYEQFF. The CDR3 nucleotides are TGTGCCAGCAGCCAAAGTGGCGGGAGGGCCATATATGAGCAGTTCTTC. J is TRBJ2-1 and V is TRBV4-2; TRBD2 matches 9 bases. There are 16 residues in the CDR3. Losses at the gene ends were 2 bases for V and 8 bases for J; bases not matched to a gene: 10. Per the germline V gene, CDR1 is LGHNA and CDR2 is YNFKEQ.

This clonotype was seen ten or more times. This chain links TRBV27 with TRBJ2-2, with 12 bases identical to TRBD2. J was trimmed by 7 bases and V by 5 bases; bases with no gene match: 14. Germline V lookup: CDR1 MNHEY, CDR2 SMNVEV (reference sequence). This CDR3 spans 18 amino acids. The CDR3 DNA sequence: TGTGCCAGCAGTCCCCAGAAGACTAGCGGGAGTTATAACGGGGAGCTGTTTTTT. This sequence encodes CASSPQKTSGSYNGELFF.

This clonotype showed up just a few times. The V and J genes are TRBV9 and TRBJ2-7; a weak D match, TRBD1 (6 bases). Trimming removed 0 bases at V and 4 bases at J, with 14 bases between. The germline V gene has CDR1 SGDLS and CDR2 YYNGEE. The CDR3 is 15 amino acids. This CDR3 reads CASSVAGTSLYEQYF. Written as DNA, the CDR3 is TGTGCCAGCAGCGTAGCCGGGACATCTTTGTACGAGCAGTACTTC.

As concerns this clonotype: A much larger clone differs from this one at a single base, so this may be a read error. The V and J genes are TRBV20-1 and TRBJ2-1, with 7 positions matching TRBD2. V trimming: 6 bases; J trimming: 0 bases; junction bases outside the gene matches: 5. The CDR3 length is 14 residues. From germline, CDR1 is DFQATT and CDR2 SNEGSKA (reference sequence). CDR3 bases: TGCAGTGCCCGCCAGCGGGACTCCTACAATGAGCAGTTCTTC. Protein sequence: CSARQRDSYNEQFF.

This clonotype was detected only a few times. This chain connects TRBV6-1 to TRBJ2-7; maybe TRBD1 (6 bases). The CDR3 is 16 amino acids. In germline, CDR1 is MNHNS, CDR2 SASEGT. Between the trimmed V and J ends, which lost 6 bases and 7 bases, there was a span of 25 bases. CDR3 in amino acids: CASRYTLGAAGDEQYF. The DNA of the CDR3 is TGTGCCAGCAGGTATACTTTGGGGGCAGCAGGGGATGAGCAGTACTTC.

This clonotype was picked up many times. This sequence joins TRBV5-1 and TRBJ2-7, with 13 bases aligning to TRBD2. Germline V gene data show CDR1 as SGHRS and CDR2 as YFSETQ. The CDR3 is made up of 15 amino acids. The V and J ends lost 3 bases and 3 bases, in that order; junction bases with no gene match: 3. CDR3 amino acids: CASSSGTSGIYEQYF. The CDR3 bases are TGCGCCAGCAGCTCAGGGACTAGCGGGATCTACGAGCAGTACTTC.

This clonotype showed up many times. CDR3 sequence reads: CASSSMDSNMNTEAFF. In nucleotides, the CDR3 is TGTGCCAGCAGCTCCATGGACAGTAATATGAACACTGAAGCTTTCTTT. The chain joins TRBV7-9 to TRBJ1-1, with a possible D match to TRBD1 (6 bases). CDR1 and CDR2 (germline): SEHNR, FQNEAQ (reference sequence). Trimming stripped 4 bases from V and 0 bases from J, with 15 bases between. This CDR3 is built from 16 residues.

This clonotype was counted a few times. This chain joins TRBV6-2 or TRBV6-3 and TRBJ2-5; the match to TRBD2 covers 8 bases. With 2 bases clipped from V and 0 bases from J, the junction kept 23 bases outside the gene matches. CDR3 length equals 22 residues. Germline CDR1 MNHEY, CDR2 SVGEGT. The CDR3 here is CASSYGPPRAGASPWYQETQYF. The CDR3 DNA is TGTGCCAGCAGTTACGGGCCCCCGCGAGCGGGAGCCTCTCCTTGGTACCAAGAGACCCAGTACTTC.

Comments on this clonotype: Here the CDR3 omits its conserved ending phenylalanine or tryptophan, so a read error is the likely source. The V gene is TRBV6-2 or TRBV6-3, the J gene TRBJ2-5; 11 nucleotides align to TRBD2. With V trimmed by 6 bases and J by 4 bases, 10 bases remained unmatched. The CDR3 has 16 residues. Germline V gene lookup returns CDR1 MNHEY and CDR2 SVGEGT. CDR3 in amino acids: CASRLAGVSIGETQYS. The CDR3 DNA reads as TGTGCCAGCAGACTAGCGGGAGTAAGCATCGGAGAGACCCAGTACTCC.

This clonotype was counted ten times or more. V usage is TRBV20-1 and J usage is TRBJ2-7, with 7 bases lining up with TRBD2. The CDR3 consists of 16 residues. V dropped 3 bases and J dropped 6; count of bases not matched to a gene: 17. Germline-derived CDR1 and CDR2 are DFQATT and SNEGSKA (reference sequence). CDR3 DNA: TGCAGTGCTAGCCCCCTGGGGGGGAGATCGTTAGCCGAGCAGTACTTC. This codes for CSASPLGGRSLAEQYF.

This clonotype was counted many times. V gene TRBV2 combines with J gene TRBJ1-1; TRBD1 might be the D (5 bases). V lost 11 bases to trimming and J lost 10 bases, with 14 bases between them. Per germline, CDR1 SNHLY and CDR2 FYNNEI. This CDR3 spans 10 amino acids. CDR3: CAATSRGAFF. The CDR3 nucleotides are TGTGCCGCAACATCAAGGGGAGCTTTCTTT.

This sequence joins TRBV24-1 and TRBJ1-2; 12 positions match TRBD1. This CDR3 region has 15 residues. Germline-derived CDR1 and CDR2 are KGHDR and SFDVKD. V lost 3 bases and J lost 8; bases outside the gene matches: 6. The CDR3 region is CATSDPGQGAEGYTF. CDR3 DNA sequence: TGTGCCACCAGTGATCCGGGACAGGGGGCGGAAGGCTACACCTTC.

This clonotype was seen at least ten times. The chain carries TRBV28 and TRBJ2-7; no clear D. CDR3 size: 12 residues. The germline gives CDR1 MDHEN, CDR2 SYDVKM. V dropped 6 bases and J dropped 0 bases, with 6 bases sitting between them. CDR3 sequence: CASSSGSYEQYF. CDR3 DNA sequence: TGTGCCAGCAGCTCTGGCTCCTACGAGCAGTACTTC.